The clone carrying this T cell receptor (delta chain) was detected a few times. This likely stems from a read error, as it lies one base from a far larger clone. The sample carries other DNA sequences with the same CDR3. Vgamma9/Vdelta2+ and Vdelta2-negative gammadelta T cells were flow-sorted from PBMC for bulk sequencing. The data originate from a study of γδ T cells in repeated Plasmodium falciparum infection. TCRdb re-called the multiplex PCR reads via CATT. The repertoire holds around 46,000 delta-chain clones, about 1.5% seen once, with 6.5% to 9.5% in the top ten. The germline CDR1 and CDR2 sequences are TSWWSYY and QGS. This CDR3 contains 28 residues.

The specimen was gamma-delta T cells from blood. This clonotype was obtained from a pool of human donors (malaria-infected and uninfected, not separated). The chain combines TRDV1 with TRDJ1; 11 bases map to TRDD3. CDR3 sequence: CALGELLVGMLPTRLGDTRESYTDKLIF. The CDR3 region has the DNA TGTGCTCTTGGGGAACTACTGGTTGGCATGCTTCCTACACGTCTGGGGGATACCCGCGAATCGTACACCGATAAGCTCATCTTT.